Below, one TCR beta chain is given with its context. TCRdb keeps only in-frame clones here, not all; method: immunoSEQ multiplex PCR. The repertoire includes 2 million or so clones, roughly 94% of them detected once, and around 0.13% sits in the top ten. This specimen belongs to a study of shared clonotypes between healthy human individuals. Germline trimming cut 5 bases from V and 6 bases from J; bases unmatched to any gene: 9. Germline V CDR1 and CDR2: SGHTA, FQGNSA. CDR3 length: 14 residues. This sequence was found in a young man in good health. The sample consisted of naive CD4+ T cells sorted from blood. Subset specified: CD45RA+ positively selected. V gene TRBV7-2 combines with J gene TRBJ1-2, with 7 bases matching TRBD1. CDR3: CASSTRQGRDGYTF. The DNA for the CDR3 is TGTGCCAGCAGCACACGACAGGGTCGGGATGGCTACACCTTC.